These T cell receptor beta chains were read from a single sample in a study of shared clonotypes between healthy human individuals. Sequencing used immunoSEQ multiplex PCR; TCRdb keeps in-frame clones, though not all of them. The sample lists around 2.1 million clones; more than 90% were seen once. The sequenced sample consisted of naive CD4+ T cells sorted from blood. The source of these receptors is a man aged 18 to 29 in good health. Each CDR3 is given without its conserved first and last residue. Fields, in order: J gene, clone size, V gene, CDR3 protein. Some rows mark clone size as missing; the rest say once, few, many or name a class of expanded clone.

TRBJ2-3,-,TRBV7-2,ASSPPHISGTSGTDTQY
TRBJ1-5,-,TRBV25-1,ASSDSLGPHQPQH
TRBJ2-7,-,TRBV30,AWSGTSGSTREQY
TRBJ1-1,-,TRBV19,ASSIGPGNTEAF
TRBJ1-2,-,TRBV28,ATRGGNYGYT
TRBJ1-6,few,TRBV4-1,ASSLRDRDDSPLH
TRBJ2-7,-,TRBV18,ASSPYHLREQY
TRBJ2-3,-,TRBV10-3,AISERETQY
TRBJ1-5,once,TRBV7-2,ASSLDVYSNQPQH
TRBJ1-5,-,TRBV6-1,ASQTRVGNQPQH
TRBJ2-2,-,TRBV2,ASTGTATNTGELF
TRBJ2-4,-,TRBV12-5,ASGLTSGQNIQY
TRBJ2-1,-,TRBV4-3,ASSQDRSLAGGNEQF
TRBJ2-7,-,TRBV5-1,ASSYSGLTAEQY
TRBJ2-7,-,TRBV18,ASSPPWRNRDLY
TRBJ2-3,-,TRBV7-2,ASSSPPLADDTDTQY
TRBJ2-4,-,TRBV19,ASSAGASGVGAKNIQY
TRBJ2-3,-,TRBV6-1,ASSETSGGALDTQY
TRBJ2-2,-,TRBV29-1,STTGVPTGELF
TRBJ2-3,-,TRBV7-2,ASSLVLGLSLTDTQY
TRBJ1-4,-,TRBV5-1,ASSPTGGATNEKLF
TRBJ1-1,once,TRBV18,ASSRLGQGNTEAF
TRBJ2-1,-,TRBV9,ASSVAPPETYNEQF
TRBJ2-7,once,TRBV5-4,ASSLGGTASSYEQY
TRBJ2-1,-,TRBV7-9,ASSSGQGDGNEQF
TRBJ2-3,-,TRBV18,ASSPISTDTQY
TRBJ2-1,-,TRBV2,ATQGNNEQF
TRBJ2-4,-,TRBV7-9,ASSPSGTGGNIQY
TRBJ2-3,-,TRBV29-1,SVQTRLTDTQY
TRBJ2-3,once,TRBV10-1,ASSELGQNLY
TRBJ2-1,-,TRBV18,ASSPQQGSEQF
TRBJ1-2,-,TRBV28,ASSLSGGGYT
TRBJ2-1,-,TRBV11-2,ASSYSGANEQF
TRBJ2-6,once,TRBV19,ASSTLVPGANVLT
TRBJ2-7,-,TRBV28,ASSLTPYEQY
TRBJ2-5,-,TRBV7-8,ASSMGTSGVQETQY
TRBJ1-1,-,TRBV29-1,SVVGPGRNTEAF
TRBJ1-3,-,TRBV11-2,ASSLDPTGFGYTIY
TRBJ2-4,once,TRBV5-1,ASSLFRLAGNHKNIQY
TRBJ2-3,once,TRBV10-1,ASSESSGRDTQY
TRBJ1-5,few,TRBV2,ASSSGNQPQH
TRBJ1-1,-,TRBV27,ASSLSGGLGGEAF
TRBJ2-6,-,TRBV10-3,AISGGGSGANVLT
TRBJ1-1,-,TRBV28,ASSSESLGDTEAF
TRBJ1-5,-,TRBV18,ASSPNRADLQPQH
TRBJ2-7,-,TRBV30,ACKRGQISYEQY
TRBJ2-1,-,TRBV9,ASSREGWNEQF
TRBJ2-5,-,TRBV7-2,ASSSLAGLRQETQY
TRBJ1-1,once,TRBV6-1,ASSRIGDTEAF
TRBJ1-2,-,TRBV4-2,ASSHWTGGDYGYT
TRBJ1-6,-,TRBV5-1,ASSFGQRSSYNSPLH
TRBJ1-1,-,TRBV5-1,ASSFSGTGTNTEAF
TRBJ2-3,-,TRBV6-1,ASSPQGKRDTQY
TRBJ2-1,-,TRBV6-5,ASSYAPYNEQF
TRBJ1-1,-,TRBV10-3,AISGRAGVGNTEAF
TRBJ2-5,-,TRBV5-1,ASSVGLQETQY
TRBJ2-1,-,TRBV5-1,ASSYIAGYEQF
TRBJ2-1,-,TRBV2,ASVSGNEQF
-,-,TRBV6-6,ASSYSENTEQY